This T cell receptor beta chain was identified in a study of control samples from healthy donors and cancer patients. This clone showed up just once. Other DNA sequences in this sample translate to the same CDR3. This table comes from immunoSEQ multiplex PCR, and its TCRdb copy is limited to in-frame clones, with some not included. This sample has 90,000 to 100,000 clones; about 80% occur once, and the top ten carry roughly a tenth. CDR3 length: 12 amino acids. Trimming removed 5 bases at V and 4 bases at J, with 6 bases between. The V gene is TRBV12-3 or TRBV12-4, the J gene TRBJ1-5; D gene ambiguous. Sequenced: blood. The receptor was isolated from a woman between 25 and 40 years old in good health. The CDR3 coding sequence is TGTGCCAGCAGTCTTACAAATCAGCCCCAGCATTTT. This gives the protein CASSLTNQPQHF.